These 14 T cell receptor beta chains were sequenced from one sample in a study of blood T cell repertoires in COVID-19. Clones were read by immunoSEQ multiplex PCR, and TCRdb kept only the in-frame ones, dropping some. Of a few hundred thousand clones listed, 70% to 90% are singletons. Sequencing was done on a sample of PBMCs or T cells enriched from blood (not recorded which). Receptors originate from a woman aged 40 to 50 with acute COVID-19.

This chain connects TRBV7-3 to TRBJ2-1; 9 positions match TRBD1. The germline CDR1 and CDR2 sequences are SGHTA and FQGTGA. CDR3 length equals 15 residues. The junction had 6 bases not matched to a gene; V was cut back by 5 bases and J by 4 bases. The CDR3 sequence: CASSPGTGTYNEQFF. The DNA of the CDR3 is TGTGCCAGCAGCCCCGGGACAGGGACTTACAATGAGCAGTTCTTC.

The chain recombines TRBV28 with TRBJ2-7; 11 nucleotides line up with TRBD2. CDR1 is MDHEN and CDR2 is SYDVKM in the germline V gene. This CDR3 is built from 14 residues. With 8 bases clipped from V and 3 bases from J, the junction kept 6 bases outside the gene matches. For the CDR3, the DNA is TGTGCCAGCCATGAGGGGACTAGCGGCTACGAGCAGTACTTC. It is translated as CASHEGTSGYEQYF.

The chain joins TRBV13 to TRBJ2-1; 7 positions match TRBD1. CDR1 PRHDT and CDR2 FYEKMQ come from the germline V gene (reference sequence). The length of the CDR3 is 15 residues. The trim removed 5 bases at V and 3 bases at J, leaving 7 bases unmatched. The CDR3 spells CASSLRQGVYNEQFF. The CDR3, as DNA: TGTGCCAGCAGCCTAAGACAGGGCGTCTACAATGAGCAGTTCTTC. The variable domain in full, with the rest retrieved from reference TRBV13 and TRBJ2-1, is AAGVIQSPRHLIKEKRETATLKCYPIPRHDTVYWYQQGPGQDPQFLISFYEKMQSDKGSIPDRFSAQQFSDYHSELNMSSLELGDSALYFCASSLRQGVYNEQFFGPGTRLTVL.

The rearrangement links TRBV27 to TRBJ1-5; the D is unclear. Looked up from germline, CDR1 is MNHEY and CDR2 is SMNVEV (reference sequence). V dropped 5 bases and J dropped 4 bases, with 15 bases sitting between them. The CDR3 consists of 15 residues. DNA for the CDR3: TGTGCCAGCAGTCCGGGCGGGATGGGGAATCAGCCCCAGCATTTT. It encodes CASSPGGMGNQPQHF.

The chain is built from TRBV7-3 and TRBJ2-5; the D is unclear. V shed 6 bases and J shed 4 bases, with 12 bases lying between them. The germline V gene encodes CDR1 SGHTA and CDR2 FQGTGA. This CDR3 contains 13 residues. CDR3 in DNA: TGTGCCAGCAGTCGAGGTTTGAGAGAGACCCAGTACTTC. Translated, it gives CASSRGLRETQYF.

The rearrangement links TRBV11-2 to TRBJ1-1; TRBD1 matches at 7 bases. With 7 bases clipped from V and 5 bases from J, the junction kept 10 bases outside the gene matches. The CDR3 covers 14 residues. Germline loops: CDR1 SGHAT, CDR2 FQNNGV. The DNA for the CDR3 is TGTGCCAGCACCAACAGGGGACGGGGAACTGAAGCTTTCTTT. Its translation is CASTNRGRGTEAFF. The complete variable domain, with remaining parts taken from reference TRBV11-2 and TRBJ1-1, reads EAGVAQSPRYKIIEKRQSVAFWCNPISGHATLYWYQQILGQGPKLLIQFQNNGVVDDSQLPKDRFSAERLKGVDSTLKIQPAKLEDSAVYLCASTNRGRGTEAFFGQGTRLTVV.

The chain recombines TRBV7-2 with TRBJ2-4; perhaps TRBD2 as D (6 bases). The V gene's germline CDR1 is SGHTA and CDR2 FQGNSA. V lost 5 bases and J lost 7, with 9 bases in between. The CDR3 has 12 residues. The CDR3 bases are TGTGCCAGCAGCCGGGACTCTAACATTCAGTACTTC. Protein product: CASSRDSNIQYF.

The chain carries TRBV11-2 and TRBJ1-1, with D perhaps matching TRBD1 (6 bases). V was trimmed by 5 bases and J by 1 base, leaving 14 bases between them. This CDR3 contains 15 residues. Germline V CDR1 and CDR2: SGHAT, FQNNGV. The chain's CDR3 is CASSPEGGANTEAFF. The CDR3 nucleotides read TGTGCCAGCAGCCCAGAGGGGGGGGCGAACACTGAAGCTTTCTTT.

J is TRBJ2-1 and V is TRBV18, with D possibly being TRBD2 (5 bases). CDR1 and CDR2 from the germline V gene are KGHSH and LQKENI. The length of the CDR3 is 13 residues. V was shortened by 6 bases and J by 7 bases, with 13 bases between the two germline ends. The CDR3 bases are TGTGCCAGCTCTCCCAAGCGGACTAATGAGCAGTTCTTC. Amino acid sequence: CASSPKRTNEQFF.

As to this clone: One junction end disagrees with the germline gene, perhaps due to a read error. The chain is built from TRBV7-2 and TRBJ1-3, with D maybe TRBD1 (6 bases). The CDR3 has 16 residues. The germline V gene has CDR1 SGHTA and CDR2 FQGNSA. CDR3 nucleotide sequence: TGTGCCAGCACCTTAAGCCCGACAGGAGCTGGAAACACCATATATTTT. It is translated as CASTLSPTGAGNTIYF.

A single count supports this clone. This rearrangement joins TRBV19 to TRBJ2-5; D might be TRBD1 (6 bases). CDR1 and CDR2 (germline): LNHDA, SQIVND (reference sequence). The V and J ends lost 5 bases and 5 bases respectively, with 30 bases between them. CDR3 length: 19 residues. Here the CDR3 DNA reads TGTGCCAGTAGTCTCTCGGGACAAAACCTTTTTTCCCTCACGGAGACCCAGTACTTC. Translating gives CASSLSGQNLFSLTETQYF. The variable domain in full, with the rest retrieved from reference TRBV19 and TRBJ2-5, is DGGITQSPKYLFRKEGQNVTLSCEQNLNHDAMYWYRQDPGQGLRLIYYSQIVNDFQKGDIAEGYSVSREKKESFPLTVTSAQKNPTAFYLCASSLSGQNLFSLTETQYFGPGTRLLVL.

For the CDR3, the DNA is TGTGCCAGCAGCTCGGGACAGATCTATGGCTACACCTTC. Translating it yields CASSSGQIYGYTF. V and J are TRBV7-2 and TRBJ1-2; 7 positions agree with TRBD1. The CDR3 has 13 residues. The germline V gene has CDR1 SGHTA and CDR2 FQGNSA. Trimming took 4 bases from V and 4 from J; bases not matched to a gene: 3.

This clone has more than one count but fewer than ten. The V gene is TRBV18, the J gene TRBJ2-3, with D maybe TRBD1 (5 bases). Germline V gene data show CDR1 as KGHSH and CDR2 as LQKENI. The V and J ends lost 5 bases and 2 bases respectively, with 17 bases between them. The CDR3 spans 16 residues. The CDR3 region is CASSSVGERNTDTQYF. The CDR3, as DNA: TGTGCCAGCTCATCCGTAGGGGAAAGAAACACAGATACGCAGTATTTT.

The chain carries TRBV18 and TRBJ2-5; possibly TRBD2 for D (6 bases). Germline V gene data show CDR1 as KGHSH and CDR2 as LQKENI. V was cut by 3 bases and J by 1 base, with 12 bases left in between. This CDR3 spans 15 amino acids. The CDR3 loop is CASSPGRDFQETQYF. The DNA of the CDR3 is TGTGCCAGCTCACCGGGTCGGGACTTCCAAGAGACCCAGTACTTC.